The sequence of this T cell receptor beta chain was determined in a study of T-cell reconstitution after alpha-beta-depleted transplantation in children. Study-level results: Newly made T cells mostly supplied T-cell counts and diversity one year after transplant. Surviving recipient cells, namely T cells and thymic progenitors, were the source of high day-60 TCRbeta diversity in some patients. At around two months after transplant, the alpha-beta T cells were reportedly derived from several hundred expanded clones that came from non-depleted graft cells.

In this sample, this clonotype turned up many times. The antigen remains undetermined. Germline CDR1 reads SNHLY; CDR2 reads FYNNEI. Trimming stripped 10 bases from V and 2 bases from J, with 11 bases between. This CDR3 spans 12 amino acids. As it was prepared, the TCRbeta library received unique molecular identifiers. MiXCR, applied by TCRdb to the PCR reads, yields one record per CDR3 protein. The table includes over 200,000 distinct CDR3 sequences, approximately 19% detected once. Sequences were derived from PBMCs, mostly from graft donor cells, sampled 360 days after TCRalphabeta/CD19-depleted stem cell transplant. The V and J genes are TRBV2 and TRBJ2-5, with a possible D match to TRBD2 (6 bases). This TCR was recovered from a male patient between 2 and 10 years old who had a stem cell transplant for acute lymphoblastic leukemia, so the T cells may come from the graft donor. The DNA of the CDR3 is TGTGCCACCTGGGACTTTCAAGAGACCCAGTACTTC. This gives the protein CATWDFQETQYF.